This TCR beta chain appears in the sequencing data of a study of STAT3 mutations in large granular lymphocyte leukemia. Study-level results: In T-cell large granular lymphocyte leukemia, about half of patients showed multiple immunodominant subclonotypes.

For this clone: Its antigen is not identified.

The CDR3 consists of 17 residues. Germline-derived CDR1 and CDR2 are SGDLS and YYNGEE. The junction had 10 bases not matched to a gene; V was cut back by 4 bases and J by 5 bases. Produced via immunoSEQ multiplex PCR; TCRdb's table is partial and in-frame only. The sample has about 20,000 clones; over 80% are singletons. This receptor was taken from a man aged 55 to 70 with T-cell large granular lymphocyte leukemia. Some clones in this sample may be carry-over from other donors' samples. V and J are TRBV9 and TRBJ2-5; the match to TRBD2 covers 14 bases. The material sequenced was peripheral blood mononuclear cells. DNA of the CDR3: TGTGCCAGCAGCTCTCGACTAGCGGGAGGGCGGGAGGAGACCCAGTACTTC. Its translation: CASSSRLAGGREETQYF.